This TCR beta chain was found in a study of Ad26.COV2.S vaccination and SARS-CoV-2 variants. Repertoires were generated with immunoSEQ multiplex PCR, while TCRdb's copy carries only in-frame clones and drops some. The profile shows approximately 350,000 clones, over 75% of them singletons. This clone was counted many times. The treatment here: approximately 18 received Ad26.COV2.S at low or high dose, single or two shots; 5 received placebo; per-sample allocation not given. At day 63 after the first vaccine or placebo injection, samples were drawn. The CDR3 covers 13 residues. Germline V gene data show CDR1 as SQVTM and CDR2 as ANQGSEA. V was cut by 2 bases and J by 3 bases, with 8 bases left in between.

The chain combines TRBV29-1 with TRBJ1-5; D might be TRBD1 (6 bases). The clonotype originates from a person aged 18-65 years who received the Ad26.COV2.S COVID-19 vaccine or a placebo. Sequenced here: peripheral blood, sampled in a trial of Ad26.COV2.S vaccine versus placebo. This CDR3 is CSVEWGPNQPQHF. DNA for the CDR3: TGCAGCGTTGAATGGGGGCCCAATCAGCCCCAGCATTTT.